These 12 T cell receptor beta chains originate from one sample sequenced in a study of blood T cell repertoires in COVID-19. Only in-frame clones appear in the TCRdb table, and some are missing; sequencing was by immunoSEQ multiplex PCR. The repertoire holds more than 95,000 clones, approximately 90% seen once, with 3% to 3.5% in the top ten. The sample taken for sequencing was peripheral blood. All receptors come from a man aged 50-59 years in a cohort sampled during active COVID-19.

The gene calls are TRBV5-1 and TRBJ1-6; 8 bases agree with TRBD1. Germline CDR1 is SGHRS and CDR2 is YFSETQ. J was trimmed by 7 bases and V by 5 bases; bases with no gene match: 8. The CDR3 totals 15 residues. CDR3 loop: CASRRQGQENSPLHF. In DNA, the CDR3 is TGCGCCAGCAGGCGACAGGGGCAGGAGAATTCACCCCTCCACTTT.

The rearrangement uses TRBV5-4 and TRBJ2-5; TRBD2 aligns across 12 bases. Germline CDR1 and CDR2: SGHNT and YYREEE (reference sequence). The junction had 8 bases not matched to a gene; V was cut back by 0 bases and J by 5 bases. The CDR3 covers 17 residues. The CDR3 reads CASSLDLAGGLMETQYF. The CDR3 nucleotides read TGTGCCAGCAGCTTGGATCTAGCGGGGGGGCTTATGGAGACCCAGTACTTC.

The chain is built from TRBV4-1 and TRBJ2-5, with a tentative D call TRBD2 (6 bases). CDR3 length equals 17 residues. Germline-derived CDR1 and CDR2 are MGHRA and YSYEKL. Trimming removed 0 bases at V and 5 bases at J, with 19 bases between. The CDR3 DNA sequence: TGCGCCAGCAGCCAAGATTCCGGGAGAATGCGCATGGAGACCCAGTACTTC. It is translated as CASSQDSGRMRMETQYF.

V gene TRBV5-1 combines with J gene TRBJ2-1, with 7 positions matching TRBD2. V lost 2 bases, J lost 0 bases, and 17 bases stayed unmatched. Germline V gene data show CDR1 as SGHRS and CDR2 as YFSETQ. The CDR3 has 20 residues. CDR3 sequence reads: CASSLSREGLAVSSYNEQFF. CDR3 coding DNA: TGCGCCAGCAGCTTATCACGAGAAGGCCTAGCGGTCAGCTCCTACAATGAGCAGTTCTTC.

V usage is TRBV7-6 and J usage is TRBJ1-3; D perhaps matches TRBD1 (5 bases). This CDR3 has 18 residues. The germline V gene encodes CDR1 SGHVS and CDR2 FNYEAQ. The V gene lost 4 bases and the J gene lost 0 bases, with 19 bases spanning the gap. DNA for the CDR3: TGTGCCAGCAGCTCAACCCCTATGACAGCGAGCTCTGGAAACACCATATATTTT. It translates to CASSSTPMTASSGNTIYF.

V and J are TRBV15 and TRBJ2-7; tentatively, D is TRBD2 (5 bases). V shed 0 bases and J shed 3 bases, with 6 bases lying between them. Germline V gives CDR1 LNHNV, CDR2 YYDKDF (reference sequence). The CDR3 loop spans 13 amino acids. The CDR3 here is CATSRDRGYEQYF. CDR3 sequence (DNA): TGTGCCACCAGCAGAGATCGGGGCTACGAGCAGTACTTC.

This chain uses TRBV21-1 with TRBJ2-1; the D segment call TRBD2 is taken from the table without a DNA check. TRBV21-1 is a pseudogene segment. This CDR3 is 18 amino acids long. CDR3 sequence (DNA): TGTGCCAGCAGCTACCCGGAGGGCGGGGACGCCGAACCGCCTGAGCAGTTCTTC. Amino acid sequence: CASSYPEGGDAEPPEQFF.

This clone appeared a few times. The chain joins TRBV6-5 to TRBJ1-2; D call uncertain. CDR1 and CDR2 (germline): MNHEY, SVGAGI. The V end was cut by 0 bases, the J end by 4 bases, with 12 bases between. CDR3 length equals 15 residues. The CDR3 sequence: CASSYSRGGVYGYTF. DNA of the CDR3: TGTGCCAGCAGTTACTCCCGGGGAGGCGTCTATGGCTACACCTTC.

The chain recombines TRBV7-2 with TRBJ2-2, with no clear D. Germline V lookup: CDR1 SGHTA, CDR2 FQGNSA. V lost 5 bases and J lost 6, with 4 bases in between. The CDR3 totals 11 residues. The CDR3 nucleotides read TGTGCCAGCAGCCCCTCCGGGGAGCTGTTTTTT. Its translation is CASSPSGELFF.

The rearrangement links TRBV5-8 to TRBJ2-1; 14 bases fit TRBD2. This CDR3 has 19 amino acids. The germline CDR1 and CDR2 sequences are SGHTS and YDEGEE. After removal of 0 bases from V and 4 bases from J, the junction contained 9 bases not matched to a gene. CDR3 in DNA: TGTGCCAGCAGCTTGGTAGGACTAGCGGGGGGAGGTTTTTACAATGAGCAGTTCTTC. Translating it yields CASSLVGLAGGGFYNEQFF.

This chain uses TRBV6-5 with TRBJ1-1; 9 nucleotides align to TRBD1. J lost 4 bases, V lost 6 bases, and 6 bases had no gene match. Germline lookup yields CDR1 MNHEY and CDR2 SVGAGI. The CDR3 loop spans 14 amino acids. CDR3 residues: CASRNRGLGTEAFF. The CDR3 region has the DNA TGTGCCAGCAGGAACAGGGGGCTGGGCACTGAAGCTTTCTTT.

This clone was counted a single time. The chain employs TRBV2 and TRBJ2-3; D not resolved. The CDR3 is made up of 13 amino acids. CDR1 and CDR2 (germline): SNHLY, FYNNEI. V lost 6 bases, J lost 2 bases, and 9 bases lay in between. CDR3 residues: CASSLGLTDTQYF. DNA of the CDR3: TGTGCCAGCAGCCTGGGCCTCACAGATACGCAGTATTTT.